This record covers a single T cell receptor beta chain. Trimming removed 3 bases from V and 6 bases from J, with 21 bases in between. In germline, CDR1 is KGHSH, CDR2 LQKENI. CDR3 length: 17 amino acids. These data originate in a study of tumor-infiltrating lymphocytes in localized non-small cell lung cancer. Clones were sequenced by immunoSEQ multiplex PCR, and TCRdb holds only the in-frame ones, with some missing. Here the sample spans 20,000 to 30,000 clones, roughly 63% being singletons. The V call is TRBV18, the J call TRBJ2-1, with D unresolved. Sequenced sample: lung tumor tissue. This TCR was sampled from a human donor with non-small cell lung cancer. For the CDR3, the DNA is TGTGCCAGCTCACCCCGCGCTACAACCCCTACCTCCAATGAGCAGTTCTTC. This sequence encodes CASSPRATTPTSNEQFF.